The entry below gives a single T cell receptor beta chain sequence along with its context. Its antigen remains unknown. This CDR3 spans 14 amino acids. Germline CDR1 is MNHNY and CDR2 is SVGAGI (reference sequence). Trimming took 0 bases from V and 3 from J, leaving 5 bases between them. The data derive from a study of tumor-infiltrating lymphocytes in localized non-small cell lung cancer. Generated by immunoSEQ multiplex PCR, the TCRdb table keeps only in-frame clones and is missing some. Here the sample spans 27,000 or so clones, 80% to 90% being singletons. General study points: Only some patients had TCR sequencing, depending on available tissue. Tumor T-cell fraction from TCR sequencing was not associated with recurrence-free survival (p = 0.61).

The source of this sequence is a human donor with non-small cell lung cancer. The gene calls are TRBV6-6 and TRBJ2-2; the D is unclear. Specimen: lung tumor tissue. The CDR3 sequence is CASSYSSDTGELFF. CDR3 DNA sequence: TGTGCCAGCAGTTACTCGTCTGACACCGGGGAGCTGTTTTTT.